These T cell receptor beta chains were read from a single sample in a study of blood T cell repertoires in COVID-19. Repertoires were generated with immunoSEQ multiplex PCR, while TCRdb's copy carries only in-frame clones and drops some. Of fewer than 120,000 clones in the sample, around 89% were seen once. The sample comprised peripheral blood. Receptor source: a woman aged 45-65 years with acute or convalescent COVID-19. Both conserved end residues are part of each CDR3. D genes are given only for firm matches. Size values are once, few and many counts, or a class for expanded clones, and some rows have none.

d_call clone_size j_call v_call cdr3_nt cdr3_aa
TRBD1 . TRBJ2-7 TRBV6-5 TGTGCCAGCAGCGCCGACAGGGGGCTCACCTACGAGCAGTACTTC CASSADRGLTYEQYF
. . TRBJ2-7 TRBV29-1 TGCAGCGTTGCGGGACTTCGGTCCTACGAGCAGTACTTC CSVAGLRSYEQYF
TRBD1 . TRBJ1-5 TRBV6-6 TGTGCCAGCCACTTTGACAGGGGAAATCAGCCCCAGCATTTT CASHFDRGNQPQHF
TRBD2 . TRBJ2-1 TRBV15 TGTGCCACCAGCAGTCCCGGACTAGCGGGAACCTACAATGAGCAGTTCTTC CATSSPGLAGTYNEQFF
TRBD1 . TRBJ2-7 TRBV28 TGTGCCAGCAGTGCAAGACCGGACAGGGGGTTTGAGCAGTACTTC CASSARPDRGFEQYF
. . TRBJ2-1 TRBV6-5 TGTGCCAGCAAGCGCTTGGATGCCTACAATGAGCAGTTCTTC CASKRLDAYNEQFF
TRBD1 . TRBJ1-4 TRBV5-1 TGCGCCAGCAGCTCGGGACAGCCTAATGAAAAACTGTTTTTT CASSSGQPNEKLFF
. . TRBJ1-4 TRBV5-1 TGCGCCAGCAGCCGCGGGACGGATAATGAAAAACTGTTTTTT CASSRGTDNEKLFF
TRBD2 . TRBJ2-5 TRBV5-4 TGTGCCAGCAGCTGGGGGGGAGCGGGAGTGGGCCAAGAGACCCAGTACTTC CASSWGGAGVGQETQYF
TRBD1 . TRBJ1-1 TRBV7-2 TGTGCCAGCAGCTTAGTCTCCGGACAGGGGACCACTGAAGCTTTCTTT CASSLVSGQGTTEAFF
TRBD2 . TRBJ2-1 TRBV9 TGTGCCAGCAGCGCCTCAAACCGACTACTAGCGGGGTTGAATGAGCAGTTCTTC CASSASNRLLAGLNEQFF
. . TRBJ2-7 TRBV30 TGTGCCTGGAGGGGGTCGGGCAGGGGCTACGAGCAGTACTTC CAWRGSGRGYEQYF
TRBD1 . TRBJ1-3 TRBV23-1 TGCGCCAGCAGTCACCGGGACAGAGAAAACACCATATATTTT CASSHRDRENTIYF
. . TRBJ1-1 TRBV6-6 TGTGCCAGCAGTTCCCCCGGACAGCCAGCTGAAGCTTTCTTT CASSSPGQPAEAFF
. once TRBJ1-6 TRBV3-1/TRBV3-2 TGTGCCAGCAGCCAAGACCCGACAGCCCCGGGACCCCTCCACTTT CASSQDPTAPGPLHF
. . TRBJ1-2 TRBV4-2 TGTGCCAGCAGCCAAGAACAGGCTGGGGCCTCCTATGGCTACACCTTC CASSQEQAGASYGYTF
TRBD2 . TRBJ2-7 TRBV7-9 TGTGCCAGCAGCCCCACTAGCGGAGGGTTTGAGGAGCAGTACTTC CASSPTSGGFEEQYF
TRBD1 . TRBJ1-2 TRBV28 TGTGCCAGCAGCGAGGGGGGACAGGGAAACTATGGCTACACCTTC CASSEGGQGNYGYTF
TRBD2 . TRBJ2-7 TRBV5-1 TGCGCCAGCAGCGATGGCGGGAGTAACGAGCAGTACTTC CASSDGGSNEQYF
. few TRBJ2-1 TRBV5-1 TGCGCCAGCCGAGGGATTCTGAGCTCCTACAATGAGCAGTTCTTC CASRGILSSYNEQFF
. . TRBJ1-2 TRBV7-8 TGTGCCAGCAGCTTTGGGGAGGGCTATGGCTACACCTTC CASSFGEGYGYTF
. . TRBJ2-3 TRBV7-2 TGTGCCAGCAGCTGGGCGAGACGCACAGATACGCAGTATTTT CASSWARRTDTQYF
TRBD2 . TRBJ2-7 TRBV18 TGTGCCAGCTCACCGGGGGGGGGACGCCGCCTATACGAGCAGTACTTC CASSPGGGRRLYEQYF
. . TRBJ2-1 TRBV7-9 TGTGCCAGCAGCTTAGGGCTCGGCGTAGGGGACAATGAGCAGTTCTTC CASSLGLGVGDNEQFF
. . TRBJ2-1 TRBV11-3 TGTGCCAGCAGCTTAGATTCGGTAGGAGAAAATGAGCAGTTCTTC CASSLDSVGENEQFF
TRBD1 . TRBJ1-2 TRBV30 TGTGCCTGGAGTCCGGACAGGGCCTATGGCTACACCTTC CAWSPDRAYGYTF
. . TRBJ2-7 TRBV20-1 TGCAGTGCTTTAGCGGCCTACGAGCAGTACTTC CSALAAYEQYF
TRBD2 . TRBJ2-7 TRBV29-1 TGCAGCGTGGGACTAGCGGGAGTCGGGTACGAGCAGTACTTC CSVGLAGVGYEQYF
TRBD1 . TRBJ2-7 TRBV5-1 TGCGCCAGCAGCTTGGAGGGACAGGGGGCGCGGGAGCAGTACTTC CASSLEGQGAREQYF
TRBD2 . TRBJ2-5 TRBV2 TGTGCCAGCAGTGAAACCGCGGGAGTCTTCCAAGAGACCCAGTACTTC CASSETAGVFQETQYF
. . TRBJ1-2 TRBV28 TGTGCCAGCAGTTTAACCTCAGCGGCACGGGGCTACACCTTC CASSLTSAARGYTF
. . TRBJ2-3 TRBV11-3 TGTGCCAGCAGCCCTCATGCCGGGGGCACAGATACGCAGTATTTT CASSPHAGGTDTQYF